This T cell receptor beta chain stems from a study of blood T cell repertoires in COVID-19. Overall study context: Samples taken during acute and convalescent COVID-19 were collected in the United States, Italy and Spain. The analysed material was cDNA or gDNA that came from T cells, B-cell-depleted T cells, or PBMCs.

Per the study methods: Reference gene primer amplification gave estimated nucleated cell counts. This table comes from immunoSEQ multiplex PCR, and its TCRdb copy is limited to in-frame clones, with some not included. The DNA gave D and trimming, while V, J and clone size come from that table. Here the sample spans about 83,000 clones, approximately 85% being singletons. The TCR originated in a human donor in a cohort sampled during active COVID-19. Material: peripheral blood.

CDR3 region: CASSPVKREFSSYNEQFF. CDR3 in DNA: TGTGCCAGCAGCCCGGTCAAGCGGGAATTCTCCTCCTACAATGAGCAGTTCTTC. J is TRBJ2-1 and V is TRBV5-5, with 7 nucleotides matching TRBD2. Trimming cost V 4 bases and J 0 bases; bases outside gene matches: 13. Germline V CDR1 and CDR2: SGHKS, YYEKEE (reference sequence). The CDR3 loop spans 18 amino acids.